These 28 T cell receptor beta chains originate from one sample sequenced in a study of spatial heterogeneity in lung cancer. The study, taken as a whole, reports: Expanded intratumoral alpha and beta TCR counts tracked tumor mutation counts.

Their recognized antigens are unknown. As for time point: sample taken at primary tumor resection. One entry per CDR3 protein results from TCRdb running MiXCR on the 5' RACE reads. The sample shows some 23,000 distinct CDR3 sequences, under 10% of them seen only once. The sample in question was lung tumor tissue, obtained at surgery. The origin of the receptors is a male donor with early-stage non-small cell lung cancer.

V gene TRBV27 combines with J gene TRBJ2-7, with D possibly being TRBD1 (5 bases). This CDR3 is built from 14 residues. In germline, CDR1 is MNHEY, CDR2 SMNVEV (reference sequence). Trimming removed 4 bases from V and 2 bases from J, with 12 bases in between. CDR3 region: CASSSRAGPYEQYF. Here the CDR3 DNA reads TGTGCCAGCAGTTCCAGGGCAGGGCCCTACGAGCAGTACTTC.

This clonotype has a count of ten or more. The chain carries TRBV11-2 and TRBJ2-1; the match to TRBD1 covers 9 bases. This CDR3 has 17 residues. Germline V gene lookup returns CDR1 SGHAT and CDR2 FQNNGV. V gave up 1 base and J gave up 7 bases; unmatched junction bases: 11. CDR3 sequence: CASSLGTGAPIGNEQFF. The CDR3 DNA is TGTGCCAGCAGCTTAGGGACAGGGGCCCCAATCGGGAATGAGCAGTTCTTC. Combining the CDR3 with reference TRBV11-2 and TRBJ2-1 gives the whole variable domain EAGVAQSPRYKIIEKRQSVAFWCNPISGHATLYWYQQILGQGPKLLIQFQNNGVVDDSQLPKDRFSAERLKGVDSTLKIQPAKLEDSAVYLCASSLGTGAPIGNEQFFGPGTRLTVL.

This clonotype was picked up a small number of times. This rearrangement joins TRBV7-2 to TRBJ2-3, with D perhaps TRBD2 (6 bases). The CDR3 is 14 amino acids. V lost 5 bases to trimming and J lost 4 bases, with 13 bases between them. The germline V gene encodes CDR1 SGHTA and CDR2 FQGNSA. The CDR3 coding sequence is TGTGCCAGCAGCACTAGCTTAGGGCCAGATACGCAGTATTTT. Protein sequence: CASSTSLGPDTQYF.

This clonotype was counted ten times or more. The CDR3 sequence is CASSSPGLSSYEQYF. The CDR3 DNA sequence: TGTGCCAGCAGCTCTCCAGGACTGAGCTCCTACGAGCAGTACTTC. The chain has TRBV7-2 and TRBJ2-7, with D maybe TRBD2 (5 bases). Trimming took off 4 bases at V and 0 bases at J, with 13 bases between the two ends. CDR3 length equals 15 residues. Germline CDR1 is SGHTA and CDR2 is FQGNSA.

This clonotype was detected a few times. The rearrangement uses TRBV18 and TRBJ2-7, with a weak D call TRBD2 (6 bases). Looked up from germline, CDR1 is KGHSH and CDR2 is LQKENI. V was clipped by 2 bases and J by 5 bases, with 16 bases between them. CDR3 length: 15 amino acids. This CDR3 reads CASSPGLTGDDEQYF. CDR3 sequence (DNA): TGTGCCAGCTCACCAGGCTTAACGGGGGACGACGAGCAGTACTTC.

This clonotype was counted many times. The CDR3 region is CASAFRQGGNQPQHF. As DNA, the CDR3 is TGTGCCAGTGCTTTTCGACAGGGCGGCAATCAGCCCCAGCATTTT. The chain recombines TRBV19 with TRBJ1-5, with 7 bases identical to TRBD1. Germline assignment: CDR1 LNHDA and CDR2 SQIVND (reference sequence). There are 15 residues in the CDR3. Germline trimming cut 8 bases from V and 2 bases from J; bases unmatched to any gene: 9.

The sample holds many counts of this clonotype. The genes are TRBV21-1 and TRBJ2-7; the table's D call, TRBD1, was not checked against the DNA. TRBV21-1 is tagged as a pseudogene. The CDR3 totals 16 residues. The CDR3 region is CASSKSGGPPVDEQYF. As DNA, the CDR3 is TGTGCCAGCAGCAAGTCGGGGGGACCCCCCGTCGACGAGCAGTACTTC.

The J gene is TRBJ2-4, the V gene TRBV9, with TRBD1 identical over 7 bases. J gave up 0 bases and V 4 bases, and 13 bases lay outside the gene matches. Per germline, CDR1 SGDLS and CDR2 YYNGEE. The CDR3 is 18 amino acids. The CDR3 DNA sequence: TGTGCCAGCAGCCCCTGGACAGGCGGAGATATAGCCAAAAACATTCAGTACTTC. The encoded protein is CASSPWTGGDIAKNIQYF.

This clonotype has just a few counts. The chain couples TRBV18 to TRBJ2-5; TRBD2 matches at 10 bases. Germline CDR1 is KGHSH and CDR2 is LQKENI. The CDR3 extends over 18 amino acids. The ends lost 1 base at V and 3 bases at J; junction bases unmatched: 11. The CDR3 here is CASSPRGAGLAGEETQYF. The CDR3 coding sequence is TGTGCCAGCTCACCACGAGGGGCTGGTCTAGCGGGAGAAGAGACCCAGTACTTC.

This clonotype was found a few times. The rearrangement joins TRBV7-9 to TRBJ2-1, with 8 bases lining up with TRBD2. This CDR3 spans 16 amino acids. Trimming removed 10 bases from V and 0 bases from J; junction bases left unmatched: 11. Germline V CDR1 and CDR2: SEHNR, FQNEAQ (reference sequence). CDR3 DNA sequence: TGTGCCATTATACTAGCGGACAGCGACTCCTACAATGAGCAGTTCTTC. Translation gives CAIILADSDSYNEQFF.

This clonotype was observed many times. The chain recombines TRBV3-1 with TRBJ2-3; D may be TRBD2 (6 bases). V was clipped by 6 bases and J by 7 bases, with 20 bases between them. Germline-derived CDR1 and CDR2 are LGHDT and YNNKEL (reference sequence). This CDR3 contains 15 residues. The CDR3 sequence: CASSPRSGLAYTQYF. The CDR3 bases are TGTGCCAGCAGTCCCCGTAGCGGCCTCGCGTATACGCAGTATTTT.

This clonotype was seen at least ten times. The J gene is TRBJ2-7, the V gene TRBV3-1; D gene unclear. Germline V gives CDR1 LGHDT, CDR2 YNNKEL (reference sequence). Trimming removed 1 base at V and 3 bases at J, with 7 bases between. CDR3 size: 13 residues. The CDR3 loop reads CASSQVRNYEQYF. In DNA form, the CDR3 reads TGTGCCAGCAGCCAAGTGAGGAACTACGAGCAGTACTTC.

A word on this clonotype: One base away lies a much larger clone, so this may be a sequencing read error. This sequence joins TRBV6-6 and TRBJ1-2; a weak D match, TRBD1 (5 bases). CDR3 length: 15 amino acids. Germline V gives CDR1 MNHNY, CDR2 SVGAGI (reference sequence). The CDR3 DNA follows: TGTGCCAGCAGAGGGTACAGGAGCTCTAACTATAGCTACACCTTC. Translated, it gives CASRGYRSSNYSYTF.

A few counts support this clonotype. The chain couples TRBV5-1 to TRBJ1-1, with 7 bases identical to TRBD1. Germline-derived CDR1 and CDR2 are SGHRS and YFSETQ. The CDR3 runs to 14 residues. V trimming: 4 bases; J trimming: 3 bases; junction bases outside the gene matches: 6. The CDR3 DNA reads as TGCGCCAGCAGCAAATCCGGGACAGACACTGAAGCTTTCTTT. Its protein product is CASSKSGTDTEAFF.

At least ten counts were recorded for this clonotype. The CDR3 DNA is TGTGCCACCAGTGGACTAGCGGGGCTGGAGCAGTTCTTC. It yields the protein CATSGLAGLEQFF. The chain links TRBV24-1 to TRBJ2-1, with TRBD2 identical over 11 bases. From germline, CDR1 is KGHDR and CDR2 SFDVKD. This CDR3 spans 13 amino acids. The ends lost 5 bases at V and 10 bases at J; junction bases unmatched: 3.

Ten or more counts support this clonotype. This CDR3 is CASSAGLNEQFF. Here the CDR3 DNA reads TGTGCCAGCAGTGCTGGGTTGAATGAGCAGTTCTTC. J is TRBJ2-1 and V is TRBV25-1; D unclear. CDR3 length: 12 residues. The germline CDR1 and CDR2 sequences are MGHDK and SYGVNS. V gave up 4 bases and J gave up 7 bases, with 8 bases separating them.

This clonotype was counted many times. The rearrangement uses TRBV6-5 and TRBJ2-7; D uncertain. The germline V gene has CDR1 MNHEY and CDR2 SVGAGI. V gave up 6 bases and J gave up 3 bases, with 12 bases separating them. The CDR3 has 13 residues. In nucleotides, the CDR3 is TGTGCCAGCAGCCGACTGGGCCTCTACGAGCAGTACTTC. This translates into CASSRLGLYEQYF.

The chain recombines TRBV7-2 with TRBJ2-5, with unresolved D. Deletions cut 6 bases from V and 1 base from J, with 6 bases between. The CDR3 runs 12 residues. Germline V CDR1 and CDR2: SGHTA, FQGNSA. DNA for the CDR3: TGTGCCAGCAGTGAGACCCAAGAGACCCAGTACTTC. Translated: CASSETQETQYF.

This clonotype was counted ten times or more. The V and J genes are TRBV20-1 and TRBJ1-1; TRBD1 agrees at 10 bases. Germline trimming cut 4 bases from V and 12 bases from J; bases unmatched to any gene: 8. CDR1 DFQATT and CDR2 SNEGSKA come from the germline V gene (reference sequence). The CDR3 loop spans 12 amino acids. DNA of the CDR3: TGCAGTGCTAAGATGGGACAGGGGAGTACTTTCTTT. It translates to CSAKMGQGSTFF.

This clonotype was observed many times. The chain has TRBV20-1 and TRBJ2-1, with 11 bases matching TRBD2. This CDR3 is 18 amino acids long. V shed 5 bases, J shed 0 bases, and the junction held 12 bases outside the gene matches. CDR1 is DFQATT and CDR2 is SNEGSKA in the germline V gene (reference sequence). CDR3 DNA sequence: TGCAGTGCTCTAGGGACTAGCGGCAAGGGGGTCTCCTACAATGAGCAGTTCTTC. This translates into CSALGTSGKGVSYNEQFF.

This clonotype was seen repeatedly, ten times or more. The CDR3 bases are TGTGCCAGCAGCCGCTGGGAGGGCCCGAATGAAAAACTGTTTTTT. Its translation: CASSRWEGPNEKLFF. The chain carries TRBV7-9 and TRBJ1-4; no clear D gene. Germline V gene sequence: CDR1 SEHNR, CDR2 FQNEAQ (reference sequence). The CDR3 is made up of 15 amino acids. Trimming left V 5 bases short and J 5 bases short, with 15 bases between.

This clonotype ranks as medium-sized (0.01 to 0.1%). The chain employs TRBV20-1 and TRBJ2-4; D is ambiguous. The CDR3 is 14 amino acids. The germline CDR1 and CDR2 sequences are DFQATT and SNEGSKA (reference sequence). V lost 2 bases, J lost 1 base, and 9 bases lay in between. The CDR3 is CSARTSPAKNIQYF. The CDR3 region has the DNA TGCAGTGCTAGAACCTCCCCTGCCAAAAACATTCAGTACTTC.

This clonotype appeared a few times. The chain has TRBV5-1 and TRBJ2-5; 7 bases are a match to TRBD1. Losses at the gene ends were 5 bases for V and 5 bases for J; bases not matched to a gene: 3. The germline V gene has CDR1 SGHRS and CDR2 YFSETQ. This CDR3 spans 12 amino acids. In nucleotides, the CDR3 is TGCGCCAGCAGGACAGGGAAGGAGACCCAGTACTTC. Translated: CASRTGKETQYF.

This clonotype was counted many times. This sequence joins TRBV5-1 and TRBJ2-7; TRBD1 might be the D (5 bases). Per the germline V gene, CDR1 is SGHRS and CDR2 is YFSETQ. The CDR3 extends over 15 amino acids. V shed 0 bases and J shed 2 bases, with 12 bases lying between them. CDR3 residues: CASSLGDSPPYEQYF. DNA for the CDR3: TGCGCCAGCAGCTTGGGTGACAGCCCCCCCTACGAGCAGTACTTC.

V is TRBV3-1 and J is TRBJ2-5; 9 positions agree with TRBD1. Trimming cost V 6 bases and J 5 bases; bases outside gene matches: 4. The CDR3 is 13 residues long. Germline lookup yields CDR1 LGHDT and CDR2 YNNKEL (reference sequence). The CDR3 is CASRRTGVETQYF. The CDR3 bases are TGTGCCAGCAGAAGGACAGGGGTGGAGACCCAGTACTTC.

CDR3 coding DNA: TGTGCCAGCAGTTACAGGGATTCTAACACTGAAGCTTTCTTT. It yields the protein CASSYRDSNTEAFF. The genes are TRBV6-2 or TRBV6-3 and TRBJ1-1; D gene unclear. This CDR3 comprises 14 residues. Germline CDR1 and CDR2: MNHEY and SVGEGT. The germline V and J ends were trimmed by 2 bases and 2 bases, with 9 bases remaining between them.

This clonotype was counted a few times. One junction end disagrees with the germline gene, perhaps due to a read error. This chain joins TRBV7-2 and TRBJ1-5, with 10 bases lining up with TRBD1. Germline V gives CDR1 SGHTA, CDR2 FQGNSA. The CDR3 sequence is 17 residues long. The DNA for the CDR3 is TGTGCCAGCAGCTTAAAGGGACAGGGGACTAGCTATCAGCCCCAGCATTTT. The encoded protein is CASSLKGQGTSYQPQHF.

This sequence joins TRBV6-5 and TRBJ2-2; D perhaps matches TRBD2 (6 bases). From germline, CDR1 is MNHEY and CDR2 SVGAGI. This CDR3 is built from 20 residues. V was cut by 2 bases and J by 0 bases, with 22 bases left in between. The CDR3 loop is CASSYPGRSGSLSNTGELFF. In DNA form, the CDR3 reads TGTGCCAGCAGTTACCCCGGGCGGAGCGGGTCACTTTCGAACACCGGGGAGCTGTTTTTT.